These 3 T cell receptor beta chains were all obtained from the same sample, sequenced in a study of cytomegalovirus exposure and HLA in healthy donors (dated by TCRdb to about 2017). The method behind the library was the immunoSEQ multiplex PCR assay. The table comes from immuneACCESS by way of TCRdb, which keeps in-frame sequences with V and J called. Part of the clones is missing from these tables; in studies checked, under half for an unresolved V gene and the rest for unknown reasons. For this sample there are approximately 150,000 clones; roughly 87% appear just once. The ten largest clones add up to roughly 4.5% of the sample. The specimen sequenced was PBMCs. The source of these receptors is a man younger than 35 in good health and CMV-seropositive.

This chain links TRBV13 with TRBJ1-3; tentative D call: TRBD1 (5 bases). V lost 0 bases and J lost 2, with 8 bases in between. The CDR3 extends over 15 amino acids. Germline V gene data show CDR1 as PRHDT and CDR2 as FYEKMQ (reference sequence). DNA for the CDR3: TGTGCCAGCAGCTTAGGCAGGGAAACTGGAAACACCATATATTTT. This gives the protein CASSLGRETGNTIYF.

This chain uses TRBV28 with TRBJ1-5; D possibly corresponds to TRBD1 (6 bases). Germline V gene sequence: CDR1 MDHEN, CDR2 SYDVKM. With 6 bases removed from V and 5 bases from J, the gap between germline ends came to 14 bases. The CDR3 consists of 14 residues. This CDR3 is CASSGPDSYQPQHF. CDR3 in DNA: TGTGCCAGCAGCGGACCGGACAGTTATCAGCCCCAGCATTTT.

The chain couples TRBV6-5 to TRBJ1-2, with 7 bases identical to TRBD1. This CDR3 region has 14 residues. Germline V lookup: CDR1 MNHEY, CDR2 SVGAGI. V was clipped by 6 bases and J by 8 bases; unmatched bases: 12. In DNA, the CDR3 is TGTGCCAGCAGCCGCACAGGGGATGCTGGAGGCTACACCTTC. It codes for CASSRTGDAGGYTF.